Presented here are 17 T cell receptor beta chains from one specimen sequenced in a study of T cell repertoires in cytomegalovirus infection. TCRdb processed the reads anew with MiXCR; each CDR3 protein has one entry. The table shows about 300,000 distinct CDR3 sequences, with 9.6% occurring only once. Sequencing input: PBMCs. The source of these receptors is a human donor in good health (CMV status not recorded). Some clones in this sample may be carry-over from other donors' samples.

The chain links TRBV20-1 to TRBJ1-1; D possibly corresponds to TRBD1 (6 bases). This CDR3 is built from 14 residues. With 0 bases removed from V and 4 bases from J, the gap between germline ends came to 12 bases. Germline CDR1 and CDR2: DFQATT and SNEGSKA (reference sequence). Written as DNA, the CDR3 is TGCAGTGCTAGAGATCGAGGGGGAACCACTGAAGCTTTCTTT. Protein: CSARDRGGTTEAFF.

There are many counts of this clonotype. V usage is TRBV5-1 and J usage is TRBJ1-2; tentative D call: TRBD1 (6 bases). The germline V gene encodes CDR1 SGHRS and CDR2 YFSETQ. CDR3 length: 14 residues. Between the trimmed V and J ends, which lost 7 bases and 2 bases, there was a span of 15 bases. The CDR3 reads CASRRDNSNYGYTF. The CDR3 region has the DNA TGCGCCAGCCGCCGGGACAACTCGAACTATGGCTACACCTTC.

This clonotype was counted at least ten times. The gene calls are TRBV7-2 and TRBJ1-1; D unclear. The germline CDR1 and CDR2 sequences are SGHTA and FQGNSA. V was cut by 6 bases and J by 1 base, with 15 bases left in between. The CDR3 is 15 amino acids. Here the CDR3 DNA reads TGTGCCAGCAGTCCGGTCGTACTCAGGAACACTGAAGCTTTCTTT. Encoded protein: CASSPVVLRNTEAFF.

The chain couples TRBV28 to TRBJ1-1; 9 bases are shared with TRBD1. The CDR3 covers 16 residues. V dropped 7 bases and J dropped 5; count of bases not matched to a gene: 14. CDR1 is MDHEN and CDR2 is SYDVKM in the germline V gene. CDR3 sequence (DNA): TGTGCCAGCATTGGGGGGGACAGGGCAAAATGGACTGAAGCTTTCTTT. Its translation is CASIGGDRAKWTEAFF.

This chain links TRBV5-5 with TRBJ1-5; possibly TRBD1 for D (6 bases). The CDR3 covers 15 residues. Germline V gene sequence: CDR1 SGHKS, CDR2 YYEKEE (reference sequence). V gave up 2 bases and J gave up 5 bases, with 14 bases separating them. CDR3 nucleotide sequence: TGTGCCAGCAGCTTAGGGGACACGTCTTATCAGCCCCAGCATTTT. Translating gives CASSLGDTSYQPQHF.

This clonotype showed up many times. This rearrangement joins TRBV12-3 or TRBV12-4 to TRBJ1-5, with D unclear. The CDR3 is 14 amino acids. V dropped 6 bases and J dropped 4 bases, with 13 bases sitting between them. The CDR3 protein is CASSHRTVNQPQHF. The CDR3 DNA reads TGTGCCAGCAGCCACCGGACGGTTAATCAGCCCCAGCATTTT.

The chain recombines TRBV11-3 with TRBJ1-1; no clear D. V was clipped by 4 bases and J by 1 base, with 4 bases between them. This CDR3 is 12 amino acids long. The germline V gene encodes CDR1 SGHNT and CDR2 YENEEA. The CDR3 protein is CASSYKNTEAFF. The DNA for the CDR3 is TGTGCCAGCAGCTACAAGAACACTGAAGCTTTCTTT.

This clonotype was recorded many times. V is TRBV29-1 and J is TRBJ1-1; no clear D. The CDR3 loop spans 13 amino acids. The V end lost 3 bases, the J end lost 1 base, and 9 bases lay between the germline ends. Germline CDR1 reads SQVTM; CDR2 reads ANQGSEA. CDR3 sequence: CSVDEGRNTEAFF. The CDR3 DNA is TGCAGCGTTGATGAGGGTAGGAACACTGAAGCTTTCTTT.

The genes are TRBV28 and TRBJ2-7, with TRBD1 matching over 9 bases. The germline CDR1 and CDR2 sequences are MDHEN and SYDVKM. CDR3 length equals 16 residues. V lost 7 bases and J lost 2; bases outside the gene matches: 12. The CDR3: CASKDAGTGIPYEQYV. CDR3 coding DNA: TGTGCCAGCAAAGACGCCGGGACAGGGATCCCCTACGAGCAGTACGTC.

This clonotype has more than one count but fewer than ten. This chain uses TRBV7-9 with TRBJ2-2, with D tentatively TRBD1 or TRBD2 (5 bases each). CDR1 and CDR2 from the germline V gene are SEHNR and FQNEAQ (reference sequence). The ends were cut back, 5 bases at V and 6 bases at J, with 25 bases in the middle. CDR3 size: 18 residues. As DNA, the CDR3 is TGTGCCAGCAGCCCCCTCCGAGGAGGACTGGGGGATCCCGGGGAGCTGTTTTTT. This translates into CASSPLRGGLGDPGELFF.

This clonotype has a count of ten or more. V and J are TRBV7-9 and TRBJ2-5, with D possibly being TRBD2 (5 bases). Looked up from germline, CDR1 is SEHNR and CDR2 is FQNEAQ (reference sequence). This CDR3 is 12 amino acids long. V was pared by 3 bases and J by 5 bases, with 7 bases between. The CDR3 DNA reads TGTGCCAGCAGCTTCCTAGCTGAGACCCAGTACTTC. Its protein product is CASSFLAETQYF.

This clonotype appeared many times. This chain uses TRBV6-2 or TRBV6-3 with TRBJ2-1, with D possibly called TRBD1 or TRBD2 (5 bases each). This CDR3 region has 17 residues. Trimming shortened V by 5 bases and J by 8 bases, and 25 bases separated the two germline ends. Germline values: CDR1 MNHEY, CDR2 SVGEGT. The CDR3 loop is CASSPPEWERGLDEQFF. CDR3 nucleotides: TGTGCCAGCAGTCCCCCGGAGTGGGAGAGGGGCTTGGATGAGCAGTTCTTC.

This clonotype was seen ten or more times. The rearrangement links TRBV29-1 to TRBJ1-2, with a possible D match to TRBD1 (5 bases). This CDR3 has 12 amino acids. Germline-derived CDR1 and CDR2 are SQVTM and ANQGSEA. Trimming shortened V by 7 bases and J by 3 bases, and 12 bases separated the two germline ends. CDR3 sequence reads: CSGGVWDYGYTF. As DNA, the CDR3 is TGCAGCGGGGGGGTGTGGGACTATGGCTACACCTTC. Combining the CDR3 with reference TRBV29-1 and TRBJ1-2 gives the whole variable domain SAVISQKPSRDICQRGTSLTIQCQVDSQVTMMFWYRQQPGQSLTLIATANQGSEATYESGFVIDKFPISRPNLTFSTLTVSNMSPEDSSIYLCSGGVWDYGYTFGSGTRLTVV.

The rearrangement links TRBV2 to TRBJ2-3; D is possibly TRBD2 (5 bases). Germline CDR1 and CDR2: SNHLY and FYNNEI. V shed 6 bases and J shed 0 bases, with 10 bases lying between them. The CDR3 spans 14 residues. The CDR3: CASSKGASTDTQYF. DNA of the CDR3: TGTGCCAGCAGCAAGGGAGCCAGCACAGATACGCAGTATTTT.

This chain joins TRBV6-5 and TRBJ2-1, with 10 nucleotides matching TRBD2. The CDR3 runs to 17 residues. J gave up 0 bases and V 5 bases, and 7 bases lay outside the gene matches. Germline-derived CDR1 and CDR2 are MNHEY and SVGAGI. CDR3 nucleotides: TGTGCCAGCAGTAGGACTAGCGGTACAACCTCCTACAATGAGCAGTTCTTC. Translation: CASSRTSGTTSYNEQFF.

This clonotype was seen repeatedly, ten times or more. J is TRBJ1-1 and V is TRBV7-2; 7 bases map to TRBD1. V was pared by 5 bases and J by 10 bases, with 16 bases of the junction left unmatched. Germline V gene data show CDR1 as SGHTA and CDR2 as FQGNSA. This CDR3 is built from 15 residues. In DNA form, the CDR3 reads TGTGCCAGCAGCCGACCACTCAGGGGGTTTGGAGGAGCTTTCTTT. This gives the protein CASSRPLRGFGGAFF.

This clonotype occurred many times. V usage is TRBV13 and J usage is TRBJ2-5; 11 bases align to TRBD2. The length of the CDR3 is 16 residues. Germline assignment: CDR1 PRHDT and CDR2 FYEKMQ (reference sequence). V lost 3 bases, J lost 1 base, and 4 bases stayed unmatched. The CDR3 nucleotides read TGTGCCAGCAGCTTGGGGACTAGCGGACTCCAAGAGACCCAGTACTTC. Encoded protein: CASSLGTSGLQETQYF.